This is a list of T cell receptor beta chains from one sample in a study of blood T cell repertoires in COVID-19. Method: immunoSEQ multiplex PCR; TCRdb's copy keeps in-frame clones and lacks some. The profile shows roughly 350,000 clones, approximately 90% of them singletons. Specimen: peripheral blood. These TCRs come from a woman younger than 30 who had recovered from COVID-19. Both conserved end residues are trimmed from each CDR3. Fields, in order: V gene, J gene, CDR3 protein.

v_gene: TRBV11-3; j_gene: TRBJ2-2; CDR3aa: ASSLPLAGGRGTGELF
v_gene: TRBV4-3; j_gene: TRBJ2-3; CDR3aa: ASSPGTGAADTQY
v_gene: TRBV3-1/TRBV3-2; j_gene: TRBJ2-5; CDR3aa: ASRHRGKETQY
v_gene: TRBV5-1; j_gene: TRBJ2-1; CDR3aa: ASSKGQNEQF
v_gene: TRBV6-2/TRBV6-3; j_gene: TRBJ2-1; CDR3aa: ASSYRSSSNEQF
v_gene: TRBV11-2; j_gene: TRBJ1-1; CDR3aa: ASSPGDTEAF
v_gene: TRBV6-1; j_gene: TRBJ2-1; CDR3aa: ASSEVVAGSYNEQF
v_gene: TRBV5-6; j_gene: TRBJ1-1; CDR3aa: ASSLGAGGFAEAF
v_gene: TRBV19; j_gene: TRBJ1-2; CDR3aa: ASSIDGANYGYT
v_gene: TRBV11-2; j_gene: TRBJ1-2; CDR3aa: ASTGGKAGAYGYT
v_gene: TRBV19; j_gene: TRBJ1-5; CDR3aa: AGGSQPQH
v_gene: TRBV6-4; j_gene: TRBJ2-3; CDR3aa: ASSGLAGESDTQY
v_gene: TRBV27; j_gene: TRBJ1-4; CDR3aa: ASSFQGLSEKLF
v_gene: TRBV10-2; j_gene: TRBJ1-2; CDR3aa: ASSESEPQGYYGYT
v_gene: TRBV29-1; j_gene: TRBJ1-4; CDR3aa: SAKGGSNEKLF
v_gene: TRBV7-9; j_gene: TRBJ1-2; CDR3aa: ASSLSRDKNYGYT
v_gene: TRBV25-1; j_gene: TRBJ1-2; CDR3aa: ASREGGRYGYT
v_gene: TRBV19; j_gene: TRBJ1-1; CDR3aa: ASMASRDSRMNTEAF